Below, one T cell receptor (beta chain) is given with its context. Other DNA sequences within the sample encode an identical CDR3. This specimen comes from a study of blood T cell repertoires in COVID-19. As originally analysed: Estimation of nucleated cell counts was performed using reference gene primer amplification. Data came from immunoSEQ multiplex PCR; TCRdb stores just in-frame clones and leaves some out. Clone size and the V and J calls come from that table; the DNA yielded D and trimming. The table includes some 190,000 clones, more than 80% detected once. This TCR was recovered from a woman older than 75 with COVID-19, enrolled during active disease. The sample was peripheral blood.

The CDR3 region is CASSRDRDTQYF. Written as DNA, the CDR3 is TGTGCCAGCAGTAGAGACAGGGATACGCAGTATTTT. The chain carries TRBV7-3 and TRBJ2-3, with a weak D call TRBD1 (6 bases). Germline V gives CDR1 SGHTA, CDR2 FQGTGA. V lost 6 bases and J 6 bases, leaving 10 bases between the germline ends. This CDR3 region has 12 residues.